A selection of T cell receptor beta chains follows, all from one sample in a study of breast tumors, draining lymph nodes, adjacent tissues. MiXCR, applied by TCRdb to the multiplex PCR reads, yields one record per CDR3 protein. The data hold about 140,000 distinct CDR3 sequences, with 32% observed a single time. Sequencing was performed on axillary lymph node tissue. These receptors came from a female donor with breast cancer. Some clones in this sample may be carry-over from other donors' samples. CDR3s include the opening cysteine and the closing phenylalanine or tryptophan. A D gene is named only where the DNA matches it firmly. Size is stated for part of the rows, as once, few or many counts, or as a class when the clone is expanded.

>once|.|TRBV10-3|TRBJ2-5
TGTGCCGTCAGTGCCGGCAAAGAGACCCAGTACTTC
CAVSAGKETQYF
>.|.|TRBV6-1|TRBJ1-6
TGTGCCAGCAGTCCGGCAAGCTCCTATAATTCACCCCTCCACTTT
CASSPASSYNSPLHF
>many|.|TRBV7-2|TRBJ2-1
TGTGCCAGCAGTTCGGCCCTAGGGTTCAATGAGCAGTTCTTC
CASSSALGFNEQFF
>many|.|TRBV15|TRBJ2-7
TGTGCCACATCACGGGGGTCCCTTTACGAGCAGTACTTC
CATSRGSLYEQYF
>many|.|TRBV30|TRBJ1-6
TGTGCCTGGAGTCCCCGGGACATCTATAATTCACCCCTCCACTTT
CAWSPRDIYNSPLHF
>once|.|TRBV3-1|TRBJ1-1
TGTGCCAGCAGCCAAGTAACCGGGCTAGCTTTCTTT
CASSQVTGLAFF
>few|.|TRBV5-4|TRBJ2-1
TGTGCCAGCAGCTTGTTTTTATCTGCCGGGGGGCTAAGGGGGGGTGAGCAGTTCTTC
CASSLFLSAGGLRGGEQFF
>many|.|TRBV7-3|TRBJ2-3
TGTGCCAGCAGCCCCGGGCAGGGGCGCGATACGCAGTATTTT
CASSPGQGRDTQYF
>.|.|TRBV15|TRBJ2-2
TGTGCCACCAGCAGAAAATACGTAGGGGAGCTGTTTTTT
CATSRKYVGELFF
>.|.|TRBV7-2|TRBJ1-4
TGTGCCAGCAGCCCCACCCCACGTAACCCTAATGAAAAACTGTTTTTT
CASSPTPRNPNEKLFF
>many|.|TRBV5-1|TRBJ1-6
TGCGCCAGCAGCTTGAATAGCCAGGGGTATTCACCCCTCCACTTT
CASSLNSQGYSPLHF
>many|.|TRBV27|TRBJ1-6
TGTGCCAGCACCGAAACGGGAGATTCACCCCTCCACTTT
CASTETGDSPLHF
>many|.|TRBV5-1|TRBJ2-7
TGCGCCAGCAACACCGGGCCGAGCTCCTACGAGCAGTACTTC
CASNTGPSSYEQYF
>many|.|TRBV19|TRBJ2-3
TGTGCCAGTAGTAAGAAGCGGCCCACAGATACGCAGTATTTT
CASSKKRPTDTQYF
>medium-sized|.|TRBV29-1|TRBJ1-6
TGCAGCGTTCGGATTGGGGATTCACCCCTCCACTTT
CSVRIGDSPLHF
>many|.|TRBV4-2|TRBJ2-1
TGTGCCAGCAGCCAAGAGGGGTTTAGGAATGAGCAGTTCTTC
CASSQEGFRNEQFF
>few|.|TRBV11-2|TRBJ1-1
TGTGCCAGCAGCTTACCCCCGGGGACCGCTGAAGCTTTCTTT
CASSLPPGTAEAFF
>.|.|TRBV11-2|TRBJ1-2
TGTGCCAGCAGCTTAGATCCGACAGTCTATGGCTACACCTTC
CASSLDPTVYGYTF
>once|.|TRBV2|TRBJ1-4
TGTATCAGCATAGGGCCTAACAATGAAAAACTGTTTTTT
CISIGPNNEKLFF
>many|.|TRBV28|TRBJ2-7
TGTGCCAGCAGATCCGACAGGCCTCCTTTCGAGCAGTACTTC
CASRSDRPPFEQYF
>many|TRBD1|TRBV3-1|TRBJ2-7
TGTGCCAGCAGCCTCACCGGGACAGGGTTTTTGGGGCAGTACTTC
CASSLTGTGFLGQYF
>many|TRBD1|TRBV19|TRBJ2-5
TGTGCCAGTAGTTCAGGACAGGCCATAGGTTTGGAGACCCAGTACTTC
CASSSGQAIGLETQYF
>.|.|TRBV6-6|TRBJ2-3
TGTGCCAGCAGTTACGTCCGGGCGGATACGCAGTATTTT
CASSYVRADTQYF
>many|TRBD1|TRBV19|TRBJ1-2
TGTGCCAGTAGTATTCTGACAGGGGGTCCCCCAGCTGGCTACACCTTC
CASSILTGGPPAGYTF
>many|.|TRBV7-6|TRBJ2-6
TGTGCCAGCAGCTTAGAGCCATCGGGCCGCACCCCACTCTCTGGGGCCAACGTCCTGACTTTC
CASSLEPSGRTPLSGANVLTF
>many|.|TRBV6-6|TRBJ1-6
TGTGCCAGCAGGAGACAGGTTTTCTATAATTCACCCCTCCACTTT
CASRRQVFYNSPLHF
>many|.|TRBV18|TRBJ2-1
TGTGCCAGCTCACCACCTACGGTTAATGAGCAGTTCTTC
CASSPPTVNEQFF
>many|.|TRBV9|TRBJ1-2
TGTGCCAGCAGCGATAGGGGAGCTAACTATGGCTACACCTTC
CASSDRGANYGYTF
>many|.|TRBV6-5|TRBJ2-7
TGTGCCAGCAGTTACCAGGACGGCTCCTACGAGCAGTACTTC
CASSYQDGSYEQYF
>.|.|TRBV7-8|TRBJ2-3
TGTGCCAGCAGCTTAGCGTGGGTCGTTGTCACAGATACGCAGTATTTT
CASSLAWVVVTDTQYF
>.|.|TRBV14|TRBJ2-3
TGTGCCAGCAGGTCGGCCCCTACAGGGCTTCGGACAGATACGCAGTATTTT
CASRSAPTGLRTDTQYF
>.|TRBD2|TRBV20-1|TRBJ2-2
TGCAGTGCTAGGGATGCGGGACTATTCACCGGGGAGCTGTTTTTT
CSARDAGLFTGELFF
>many|.|TRBV19|TRBJ2-2
TGTGCCAGTAGTATTTCGGGCACCGGGGAGCTGTTTTTT
CASSISGTGELFF
>many|.|TRBV6-2/TRBV6-3|TRBJ2-3
TGTGCCACCCTGCGATCCGATACGCAGTATTTT
CATLRSDTQYF
>.|TRBD1|TRBV20-1|TRBJ2-5
TGCAGTGCTAGTGGACAGGGGCAAGAGACCCAGTACTTC
CSASGQGQETQYF
>.|TRBD1|TRBV19|TRBJ1-4
TGTGCCAGTACCGGACAGGGGTCTGAAAAACTGTTTTTT
CASTGQGSEKLFF
>many|.|TRBV5-8|TRBJ2-1
TGTGCCAGCAGCTTGGGGGGAGTTTACACTACCACCACGAACAATGAGCAGTTCTTC
CASSLGGVYTTTTNNEQFF
>few|.|TRBV6-1|TRBJ1-1
TGTGCCAGCAGCCGAACTTGGTCCCAAACTGAAGCTTTCTTT
CASSRTWSQTEAFF